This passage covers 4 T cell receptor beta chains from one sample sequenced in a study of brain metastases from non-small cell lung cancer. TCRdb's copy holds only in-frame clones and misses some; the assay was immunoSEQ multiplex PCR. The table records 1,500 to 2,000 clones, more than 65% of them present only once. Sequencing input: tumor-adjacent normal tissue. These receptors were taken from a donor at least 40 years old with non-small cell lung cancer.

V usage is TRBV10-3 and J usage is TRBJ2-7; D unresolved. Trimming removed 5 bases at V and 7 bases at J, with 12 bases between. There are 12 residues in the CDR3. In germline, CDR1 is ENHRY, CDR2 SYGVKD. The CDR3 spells CAISPNRPEQYF. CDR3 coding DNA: TGTGCCATCAGTCCTAACCGGCCGGAGCAGTACTTC.

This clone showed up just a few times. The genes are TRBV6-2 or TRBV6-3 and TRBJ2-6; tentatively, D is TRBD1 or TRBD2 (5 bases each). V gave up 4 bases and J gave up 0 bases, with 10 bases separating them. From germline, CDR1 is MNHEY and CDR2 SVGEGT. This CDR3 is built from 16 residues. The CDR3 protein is CASSWDRFSGANVLTF. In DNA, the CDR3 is TGTGCCAGCAGTTGGGACCGGTTCTCTGGGGCCAACGTCCTGACTTTC.

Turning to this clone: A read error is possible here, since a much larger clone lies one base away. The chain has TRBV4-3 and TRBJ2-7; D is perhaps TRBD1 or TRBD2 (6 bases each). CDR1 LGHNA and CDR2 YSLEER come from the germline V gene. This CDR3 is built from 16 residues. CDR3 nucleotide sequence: TGCACCAGCAGCCAAGGGAGTAGGGGGGTGGACTACGAGCAGTACTTC. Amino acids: CTSSQGSRGVDYEQYF.

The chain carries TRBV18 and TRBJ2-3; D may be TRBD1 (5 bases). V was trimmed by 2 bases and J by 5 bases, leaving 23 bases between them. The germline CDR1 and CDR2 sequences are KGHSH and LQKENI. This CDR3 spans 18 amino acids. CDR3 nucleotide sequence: TGTGCCAGCTCACCATCCCTAGGGGCAGGCGGTCCCGGAGATACGCAGTATTTT. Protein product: CASSPSLGAGGPGDTQYF.